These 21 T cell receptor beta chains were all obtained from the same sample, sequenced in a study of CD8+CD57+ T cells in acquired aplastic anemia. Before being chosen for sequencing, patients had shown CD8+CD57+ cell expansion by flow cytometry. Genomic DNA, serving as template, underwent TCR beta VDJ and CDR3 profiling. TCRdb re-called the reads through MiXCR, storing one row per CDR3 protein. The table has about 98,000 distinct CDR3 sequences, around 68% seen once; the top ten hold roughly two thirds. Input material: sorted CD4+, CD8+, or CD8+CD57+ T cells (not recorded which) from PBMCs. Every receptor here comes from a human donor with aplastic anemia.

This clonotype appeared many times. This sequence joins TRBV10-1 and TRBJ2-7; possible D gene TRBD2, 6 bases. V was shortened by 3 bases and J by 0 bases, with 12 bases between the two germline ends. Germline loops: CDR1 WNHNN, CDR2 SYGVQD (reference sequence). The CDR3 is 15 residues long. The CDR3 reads CASSERGYSSYEQYF. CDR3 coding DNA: TGCGCCAGCAGTGAACGGGGGTATAGCTCCTACGAGCAGTACTTC.

The CDR3 reads CSARGRKSTGELFF. The CDR3 DNA reads as TGCAGTGCTAGGGGACGTAAGTCCACCGGGGAGCTGTTTTTT. The genes are TRBV20-1 and TRBJ2-2; D assignment may be TRBD1 or TRBD2 (5 bases each). The V end lost 3 bases, the J end lost 4 bases, and 12 bases lay between the germline ends. The length of the CDR3 is 14 residues. Germline V CDR1 and CDR2: DFQATT, SNEGSKA (reference sequence).

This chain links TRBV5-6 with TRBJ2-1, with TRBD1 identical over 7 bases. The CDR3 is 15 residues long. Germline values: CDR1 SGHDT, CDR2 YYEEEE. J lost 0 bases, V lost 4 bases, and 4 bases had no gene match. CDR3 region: CASSGTESSYNEQFF. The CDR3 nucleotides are TGTGCCAGCAGCGGGACAGAGAGCTCCTACAATGAGCAGTTCTTC. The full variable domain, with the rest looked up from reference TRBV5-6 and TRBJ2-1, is DAGVTQSPTHLIKTRGQQVTLRCSPKSGHDTVSWYQQALGQGPQFIFQYYEEEERQRGNFPDRFSGHQFPNYSSELNVNALLLGDSALYLCASSGTESSYNEQFFGPGTRLTVL.

This CDR3 reads CSNRDIYTDTQYF. In nucleotides, the CDR3 is TGCAGCAACCGGGACATCTACACAGATACGCAGTATTTT. The V gene is TRBV29-1, the J gene TRBJ2-3; tentative D call: TRBD1 (6 bases). In germline, CDR1 is SQVTM, CDR2 ANQGSEA. V lost 8 bases, J lost 2 bases, and 14 bases lay in between. This CDR3 contains 13 residues.

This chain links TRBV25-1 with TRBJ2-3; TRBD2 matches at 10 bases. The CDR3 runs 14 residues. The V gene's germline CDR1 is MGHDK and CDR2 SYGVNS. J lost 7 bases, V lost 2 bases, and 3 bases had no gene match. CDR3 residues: CASSELAGANTQYF. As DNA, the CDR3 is TGTGCCAGCAGTGAACTAGCGGGGGCAAATACGCAGTATTTT.

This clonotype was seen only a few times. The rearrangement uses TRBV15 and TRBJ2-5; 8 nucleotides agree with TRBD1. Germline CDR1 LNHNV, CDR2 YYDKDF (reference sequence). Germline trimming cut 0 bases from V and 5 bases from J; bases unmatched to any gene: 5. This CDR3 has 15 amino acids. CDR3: CATSRDRGQAETQYF. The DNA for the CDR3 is TGTGCCACCAGCAGAGACAGGGGGCAGGCGGAGACCCAGTACTTC.

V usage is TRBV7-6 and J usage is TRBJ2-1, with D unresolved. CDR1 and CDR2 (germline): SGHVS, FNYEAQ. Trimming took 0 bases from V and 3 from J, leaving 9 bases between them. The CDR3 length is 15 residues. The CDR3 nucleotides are TGTGCCAGCAGCTTAGCAGGACGGAACTACAATGAGCAGTTCTTC. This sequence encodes CASSLAGRNYNEQFF.

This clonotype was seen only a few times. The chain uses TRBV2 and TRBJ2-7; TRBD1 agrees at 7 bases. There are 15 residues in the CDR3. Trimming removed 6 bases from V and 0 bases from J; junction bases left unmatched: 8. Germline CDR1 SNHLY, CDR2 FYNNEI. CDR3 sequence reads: CASSPLTGSSYEQYF. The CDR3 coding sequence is TGTGCCAGCAGCCCTTTGACAGGGAGCTCCTACGAGCAGTACTTC. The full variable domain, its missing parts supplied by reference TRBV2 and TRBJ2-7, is EPEVTQTPSHQVTQMGQEVILRCVPISNHLYFYWYRQILGQKVEFLVSFYNNEISEKSEIFDDQFSVERPDGSNFTLKIRSTKLEDSAMYFCASSPLTGSSYEQYFGPGTRLTVT.

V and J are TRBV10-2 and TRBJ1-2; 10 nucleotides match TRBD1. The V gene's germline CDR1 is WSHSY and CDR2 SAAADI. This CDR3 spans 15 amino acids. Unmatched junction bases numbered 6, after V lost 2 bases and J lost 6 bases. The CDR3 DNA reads TGCGCCAGCAGTGAGGGACAGGGGGTAAGGAATGGCTACACCTTC. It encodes CASSEGQGVRNGYTF.

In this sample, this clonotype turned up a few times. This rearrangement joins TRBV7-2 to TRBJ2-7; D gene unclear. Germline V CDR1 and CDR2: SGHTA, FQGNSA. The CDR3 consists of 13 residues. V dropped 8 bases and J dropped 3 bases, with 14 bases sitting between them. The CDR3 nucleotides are TGTGCCAGCCGGTCCTCCTGGCTCTACGAGCAGTACTTC. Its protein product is CASRSSWLYEQYF.

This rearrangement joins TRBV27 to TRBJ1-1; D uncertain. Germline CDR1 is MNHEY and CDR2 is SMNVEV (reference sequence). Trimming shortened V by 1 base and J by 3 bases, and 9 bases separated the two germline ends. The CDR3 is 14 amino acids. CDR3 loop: CASSLLARDTEAFF. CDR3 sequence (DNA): TGTGCCAGCAGTTTATTAGCCCGCGACACTGAAGCTTTCTTT.

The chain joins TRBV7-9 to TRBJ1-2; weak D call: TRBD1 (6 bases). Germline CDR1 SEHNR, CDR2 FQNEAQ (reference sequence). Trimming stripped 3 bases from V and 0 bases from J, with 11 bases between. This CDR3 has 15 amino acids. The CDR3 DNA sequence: TGTGCCAGCAGCTTCGGGGGGGCGACTAACTATGGCTACACCTTC. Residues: CASSFGGATNYGYTF. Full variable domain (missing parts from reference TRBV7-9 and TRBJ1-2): DTGVSQNPRHKITKRGQNVTFRCDPISEHNRLYWYRQTLGQGPEFLTYFQNEAQLEKSRLLSDRFSAERPKGSFSTLEIQRTEQGDSAMYLCASSFGGATNYGYTFGSGTRLTVV.

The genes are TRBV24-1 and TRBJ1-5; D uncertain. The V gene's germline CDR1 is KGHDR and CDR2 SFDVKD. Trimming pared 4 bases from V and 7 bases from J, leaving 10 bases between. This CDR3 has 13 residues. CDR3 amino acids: CATSEYKGQPQHF. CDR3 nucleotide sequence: TGTGCCACCAGTGAGTACAAGGGACAGCCCCAGCATTTT.

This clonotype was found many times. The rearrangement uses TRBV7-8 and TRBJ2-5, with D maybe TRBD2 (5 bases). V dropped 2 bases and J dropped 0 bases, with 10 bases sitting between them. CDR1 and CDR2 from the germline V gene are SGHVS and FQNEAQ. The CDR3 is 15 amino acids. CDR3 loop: CASSLSDLNQETQYF. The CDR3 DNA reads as TGTGCCAGCAGCTTATCGGACTTAAACCAAGAGACCCAGTACTTC.

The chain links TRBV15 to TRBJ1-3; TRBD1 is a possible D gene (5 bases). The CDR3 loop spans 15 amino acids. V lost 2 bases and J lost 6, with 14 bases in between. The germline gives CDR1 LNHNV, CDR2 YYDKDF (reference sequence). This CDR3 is CATSRFQGGENTIYF. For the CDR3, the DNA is TGTGCCACCAGCAGATTTCAGGGTGGGGAAAACACCATATATTTT.

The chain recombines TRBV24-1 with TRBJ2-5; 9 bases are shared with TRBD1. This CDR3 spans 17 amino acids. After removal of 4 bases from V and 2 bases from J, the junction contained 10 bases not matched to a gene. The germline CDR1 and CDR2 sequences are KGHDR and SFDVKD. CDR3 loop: CATSEFPGQGGQETQYF. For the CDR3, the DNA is TGTGCCACCAGTGAATTCCCGGGACAGGGAGGGCAAGAGACCCAGTACTTC.

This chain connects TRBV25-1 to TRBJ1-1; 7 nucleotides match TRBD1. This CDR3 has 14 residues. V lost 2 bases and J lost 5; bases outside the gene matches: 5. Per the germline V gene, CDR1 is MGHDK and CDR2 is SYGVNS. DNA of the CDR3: TGTGCCAGCAGTGAAACGGGACAGAAGACTGAAGCTTTCTTT. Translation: CASSETGQKTEAFF.

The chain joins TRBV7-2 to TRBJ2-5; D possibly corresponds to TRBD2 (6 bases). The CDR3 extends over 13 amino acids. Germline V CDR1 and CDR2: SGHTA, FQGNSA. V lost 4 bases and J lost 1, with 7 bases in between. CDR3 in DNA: TGTGCCAGCAGCTCGGGAGTCCAAGAGACCCAGTACTTC. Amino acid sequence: CASSSGVQETQYF.

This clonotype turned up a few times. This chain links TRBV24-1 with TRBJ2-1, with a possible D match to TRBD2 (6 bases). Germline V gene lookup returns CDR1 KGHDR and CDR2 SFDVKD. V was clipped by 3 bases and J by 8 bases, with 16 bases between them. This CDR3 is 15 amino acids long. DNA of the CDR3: TGTGCCACCAGTGATCCGAGGGCCCCGGGGGATGAGCAGTTCTTC. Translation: CATSDPRAPGDEQFF.

The CDR3 sequence: CSARGLAGGSEQYF. CDR3 coding DNA: TGCAGTGCTAGAGGGTTGGCGGGGGGGTCTGAGCAGTACTTC. This rearrangement joins TRBV20-1 to TRBJ2-7; 9 bases agree with TRBD2. The CDR3 length is 14 residues. Germline lookup yields CDR1 DFQATT and CDR2 SNEGSKA (reference sequence). Losses at the gene ends were 1 base for V and 7 bases for J; bases not matched to a gene: 8.

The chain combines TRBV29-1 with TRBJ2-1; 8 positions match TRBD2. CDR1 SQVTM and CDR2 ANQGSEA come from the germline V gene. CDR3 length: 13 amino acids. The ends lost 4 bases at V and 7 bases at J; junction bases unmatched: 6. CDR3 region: CSVGAGGTNEQFF. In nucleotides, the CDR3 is TGCAGCGTTGGCGCGGGGGGAACTAATGAGCAGTTCTTC.